This is a list of T cell receptor beta chains from one sample in a study of identical twins. TCRdb itself ran the 5' RACE reads through MiXCR, one entry per CDR3 protein. The sample carries 1.5 million to 2 million distinct CDR3 sequences, around a third recorded once. The specimen sequenced was cord blood. The receptor source for this set is a newborn girl in good health. CDR3s include the opening cysteine and the closing phenylalanine or tryptophan. D genes are given only for firm matches. Rows give clone size only sometimes, using once, few, many, or a class for an expanded clone.

>-|TRBV7-2|TRBD2|TRBJ2-6
TGTGTCAGCAGCGAAAGTGGGGCGCGGGGGGCCAACGCCCTGACTTTC
CVSSESGARGANALTF
>-|TRBV5-1|-|TRBJ2-5
TGCGCCAGCAACCCTGTAGGGGGTCAAGAGACCCAGTACTTC
CASNPVGGQETQYF
>-|TRBV20-1|-|TRBJ2-7
TGCAGTGCTAGAAATCCGGGACTCGTGCACAATGAGCAGTACTTC
CSARNPGLVHNEQYF
>-|TRBV27|TRBD1|TRBJ1-4
TGTGCCAGCAGTTTAACCGCCGGGACAGCGGTCAGGGGTGAAAAACTGTTTTTT
CASSLTAGTAVRGEKLFF
>few|TRBV20-1|TRBD1|TRBJ1-1
TGCAGTGCTAGGGAGGCCGGGACAGGACTACTGTTGAACACTGAAGCTTTCTTT
CSAREAGTGLLLNTEAFF
>few|TRBV4-1|-|TRBJ1-1
TGCGCCAGCAGCCAAGACAGGGTGGCTGAAGCTTTCTTT
CASSQDRVAEAFF
>-|TRBV2|-|TRBJ1-6
TGTGCCAGCAGTGGACAGAGGCTTGATTCACCCCTCCACTTT
CASSGQRLDSPLHF
>few|TRBV20-1|-|TRBJ2-3
TGCAGTGTGGAAACCGACAGACACACAGATACGCAGTATTTT
CSVETDRHTDTQYF
>-|TRBV28|-|TRBJ2-7
TGTGCCAGCAGCGATTTACGGCTTTACGAGCAGTACTTC
CASSDLRLYEQYF
>many|TRBV28|-|TRBJ2-7
TGTGCCAGCACCATACATTCCGGGATTGGTAACGAGCAGTACTTC
CASTIHSGIGNEQYF
>few|TRBV14|-|TRBJ2-5
TGTGCCAGCAGCCAAGATATTGGGGCAATCCAAGAGACCCAGTACTTC
CASSQDIGAIQETQYF
>-|TRBV20-1|TRBD1|TRBJ1-6
TGCAGTGCTAGAAAGGACAGGGGGCTGGGTTCACCCCTCCACTTT
CSARKDRGLGSPLHF
>few|TRBV5-1|-|TRBJ2-1
TGCGCCAGCAGCCTAGACAGCCCCTCCTACAATGAGCAGTTCTTC
CASSLDSPSYNEQFF
>-|TRBV12-3/TRBV12-4|-|TRBJ1-1
TGTGCCAGCAGTAGACCGACGAACACTGAAGCTTTCTTT
CASSRPTNTEAFF
>-|TRBV6-5|-|TRBJ1-5
TGTGCCAGCACCACTGGACGGGGCCTCAATCAGCCCCAGCATTTT
CASTTGRGLNQPQHF
>-|TRBV19|-|TRBJ2-7
TGTGCCAGTAGTGCGAGAAGGGACGGCTACGAGCAGTACTTC
CASSARRDGYEQYF
>-|TRBV20-1|TRBD1|TRBJ2-3
TGCAGTGGCGGGACAGGGCCATGGGTTACGCAGTATTTT
CSGGTGPWVTQYF
>-|TRBV7-2|-|TRBJ2-3
TGTGCCAGCAGCTTAGTGGGGACTTCTACTAGCACAGATACGCAGTATTTT
CASSLVGTSTSTDTQYF
>many|TRBV6-5|-|TRBJ2-5
TGTGCCAGCAGTTACCTAGCGCAAGAGACCCAGTACTTC
CASSYLAQETQYF
>few|TRBV28|TRBD2|TRBJ2-7
TGTGCCAGCAGTTTACGATCTAGCGGGAGGACCTACGAGCAGTACTTC
CASSLRSSGRTYEQYF
>few|TRBV20-1|-|TRBJ2-3
TGCAGTGCTAGACCTCAGGGCCTTGAGGGCACAGATACGCAGTATTTT
CSARPQGLEGTDTQYF
>-|TRBV10-3|-|TRBJ1-2
TGTGCCATCAGTGGAAGGGGGGCAGGGATGAACTATGGCTACACCTTC
CAISGRGAGMNYGYTF
>many|TRBV5-1|-|TRBJ2-3
TGTGCCAGCAGTTTAGAGGGGAGTAGCACAGATACGCAGTATTTT
CASSLEGSSTDTQYF
>-|TRBV28|-|TRBJ1-2
TGTGCCAGCAGTTTACCGACGGACTATGGCTACACCTTC
CASSLPTDYGYTF
>-|TRBV28|TRBD2|TRBJ2-2
TGTGCCAGCAGTGTGAGGGGTCTCAGAAAAACTAGCGGGAGGGCGAACACCGGGGAGCTGTTTTTT
CASSVRGLRKTSGRANTGELFF
>-|TRBV9|-|TRBJ2-2
TGTGCCAGCAGCGTAGAAGTACTGACGAACACCGGGGAGCTGTTTTTT
CASSVEVLTNTGELFF
>-|TRBV27|TRBD1|TRBJ2-7
TGTGCCAGCAGACTCGGGAACCAAGGACAGGGATCTTACGAGCAGTACTTC
CASRLGNQGQGSYEQYF
>-|TRBV27|-|TRBJ2-1
TGTGCCAGCAGCCGATCGGGGGCTAACAATGAGCAGTTCTTC
CASSRSGANNEQFF
>-|TRBV2|TRBD1|TRBJ1-5
TGTGCCAGCAACGTACAGGGGACGAATCAGCCCCAGCATTTT
CASNVQGTNQPQHF
>few|TRBV20-1|-|TRBJ2-5
TGCAGTGCTCGGAAGAGCTCCTACAATGAGCAGTACTTC
CSARKSSYNEQYF
>-|TRBV7-9|-|TRBJ2-1
TGTGCCAGCAGCTTAGCTTTGGGGGGAACCCCTCGAAGGCGGTACAATGAGCAGTTCTTC
CASSLALGGTPRRRYNEQFF
>few|TRBV3-1|-|TRBJ2-1
TGTGCCAGCAGCCGGGCCCTATCGGGGAATGAGCAGTTCTTC
CASSRALSGNEQFF
>many|TRBV29-1|-|TRBJ1-4
TGCAGCGTTGCCAGGACGAATGAAAAACTGTTTTTT
CSVARTNEKLFF
>-|TRBV7-9|-|TRBJ2-2
TGCGCCAGCAGCTTAGTTGAGCCCACCGGGGAGCTGTTTTTT
CASSLVEPTGELFF
>-|TRBV11-2|TRBD2|TRBJ2-3
TGTGCCAGCAGCTTACTGGCTTCGTACGGGAGGGCTGTTCCCACCCCCCGAGATACGCAGTATTTT
CASSLLASYGRAVPTPRDTQYF
>-|TRBV2|-|TRBJ1-4
TGTGCCAGCAGTGGGACAGCTGGCAGGAATGAAAAACTGTTTTTT
CASSGTAGRNEKLFF
>few|TRBV5-1|-|TRBJ1-1
TGCGCCAGCACCTTGGGACTCTTGAACACTGAAGCTTTCTTT
CASTLGLLNTEAFF
>-|TRBV29-1|-|TRBJ2-3
TGCAGCGCCGCGGGATACCCGGGCACAGATACGCAGTATTTT
CSAAGYPGTDTQYF
>few|TRBV20-1|-|TRBJ2-1
TGCAGTGCCAACCGGGTGTCCTACAATGAGCAGTTCTTC
CSANRVSYNEQFF
>many|TRBV9|-|TRBJ2-1
TGTGCCAGCAGCGTAGAAAGCTCCTACAATGAGCAGTTCTTC
CASSVESSYNEQFF
>few|TRBV27|-|TRBJ2-1
TGTGCCAGCAGCGGGACCATACCCTATGAGCAGTTCTTC
CASSGTIPYEQFF
>-|TRBV28|-|TRBJ2-3
TGTGCCAGCAGTTTCGAAGCGGCGGGGAGAACAGATACGCAGTATTTT
CASSFEAAGRTDTQYF